This TCR beta chain was obtained from a study of vaccination effects on CD4 cells after COVID-19. Study in general: A median of 72 days separated the second dose and sampling. Points from the study as a whole: The study dataset contains few convalescent patients and includes no early post-infection timepoints.

Note on this clone: The antigen is not known.

After expansion with viral peptide pools in the ViraFEST assay, antigen-specific CD4+ T cells were sequenced. It was after approximately 11 days of culture that CD4+ T cells were isolated. It was two doses of either the BNT162b2 or mRNA-1273 vaccine that participants received. None of the vaccinated had previously contracted SARS-CoV-2, and their nucleocapsid antibodies tested negative. PBMC cultures contained approximately 1.8 million cells per well, 10 IU/ml IL-2 and roughly 10 ug/ml peptides. The CDR3 consists of 12 residues. Some clones are missing from TCRdb's copy, which holds only in-frame ones; the method was immunoSEQ multiplex PCR. In the table there are roughly 71,000 clones, less than 80% of which are singletons.

This chain uses TRBV21-1 with TRBJ1-2. TRBV21-1 is designated a pseudogene. The receptor's source is a human donor who received a COVID-19 vaccine. The starting material was CD4+ T cells from PBMCs cultured with HCoV-OC43 spike peptides, obtained after COVID-19 vaccination. Subset described: HCoV-OC43 spike overlapping peptide pool stimulation. DNA of the CDR3: TGTGCCAGCAGGGGATCTAACTATGGCTACACCTTC. Its translation: CASRGSNYGYTF.